This entry lists 22 T cell receptor beta chains sequenced from one sample in a study of pediatric ulcerative colitis. Assay used: immunoSEQ multiplex PCR; TCRdb lists only in-frame clones, some missing. The top ten clones hold nearly 1.5% of a sample with 57,000 or so clones, over 80% of them seen once. Sequenced material: blood. Receptors originate from a boy younger than 18 who was a control in a study of pediatric ulcerative colitis.

V and J are TRBV6-1 and TRBJ2-7; 11 nucleotides match TRBD2. Unmatched junction bases numbered 9, after V lost 7 bases and J lost 4 bases. The germline CDR1 and CDR2 sequences are MNHNS and SASEGT. There are 15 residues in the CDR3. CDR3: CASIRLAGGLYEQYF. The CDR3, as DNA: TGTGCCAGCATACGCCTAGCGGGAGGTTTGTACGAGCAGTACTTC.

The CDR3 protein is CANAPQGAPGELFF. The CDR3 DNA sequence: TGTGCCAACGCCCCACAGGGGGCGCCGGGGGAGCTGTTTTTT. The rearrangement uses TRBV6-6 and TRBJ2-2; 9 nucleotides agree with TRBD1. Trimming at V came to 10 bases and at J to 8 bases, leaving 11 bases not matched to a gene. The CDR3 is made up of 14 amino acids. The germline CDR1 and CDR2 sequences are MNHNY and SVGAGI (reference sequence).

The chain couples TRBV19 to TRBJ2-2; TRBD2 aligns across 13 bases. The V gene end was trimmed by 4 bases and the J gene end by 5 bases; junction bases not matched to a gene: 7. The CDR3 sequence is 17 residues long. Germline loops: CDR1 LNHDA, CDR2 SQIVND (reference sequence). The CDR3 sequence is CASSTTSGRVGTGELFF. CDR3 DNA sequence: TGTGCCAGTAGTACTACTAGCGGGAGGGTTGGAACCGGGGAGCTGTTTTTT.

The chain recombines TRBV19 with TRBJ1-5; tentatively, D is TRBD1 (5 bases). Trimming removed 1 base from V and 1 base from J, with 5 bases in between. The germline V gene has CDR1 LNHDA and CDR2 SQIVND (reference sequence). This CDR3 region has 14 residues. The CDR3 loop is CASSIGGSNQPQHF. DNA of the CDR3: TGTGCCAGTAGTATAGGGGGGAGCAATCAGCCCCAGCATTTT.

In this sample, this clone turned up once. The chain couples TRBV11-3 to TRBJ2-2; the D is unclear. Germline CDR1 reads SGHNT; CDR2 reads YENEEA. V was cut by 7 bases and J by 2 bases, with 11 bases left in between. The CDR3 covers 14 residues. The CDR3 loop reads CASTPGFNTGELFF. The CDR3 DNA follows: TGTGCCAGCACCCCAGGTTTCAACACCGGGGAGCTGTTTTTT.

The chain joins TRBV28 to TRBJ1-3; possibly TRBD1 for D (6 bases). This CDR3 spans 15 amino acids. Trimming cost V 6 bases and J 6 bases, with 18 bases left between them. Germline loops: CDR1 MDHEN, CDR2 SYDVKM. This CDR3 reads CASSRVNRVINTIYF. CDR3 nucleotides: TGTGCCAGCAGCCGCGTGAACAGGGTTATAAACACCATATATTTT.

The J gene is TRBJ2-7, the V gene TRBV9; D perhaps matches TRBD2 (6 bases). Germline CDR1 reads SGDLS; CDR2 reads YYNGEE. The germline V and J ends were trimmed by 3 bases and 5 bases, with 12 bases remaining between them. The CDR3 has 13 residues. The CDR3 here is CASSASRRDEQYF. The DNA for the CDR3 is TGTGCCAGCAGCGCAAGCAGGAGGGACGAGCAGTACTTC.

The V gene is TRBV18, the J gene TRBJ1-3; D unclear. Trimming left V 6 bases short and J 0 bases short, with 12 bases between. This CDR3 is 15 amino acids long. Germline lookup yields CDR1 KGHSH and CDR2 LQKENI. The DNA for the CDR3 is TGTGCCAGCTCCCTTACCCGGACCTCTGGAAACACCATATATTTT. Residues: CASSLTRTSGNTIYF. The full variable domain, in which reference TRBV18 and TRBJ1-3 provide the parts outside the CDR3, is NAGVMQNPRHLVRRRGQEARLRCSPMKGHSHVYWYRQLPEEGLKFMVYLQKENIIDESGMPKERFSAEFPKEGPSILRIQQVVRGDSAAYFCASSLTRTSGNTIYFGEGSWLTVV.

The V gene is TRBV15, the J gene TRBJ2-4; D tentatively reads TRBD1 or TRBD2 (5 bases each). Germline CDR1 LNHNV, CDR2 YYDKDF (reference sequence). V was clipped by 8 bases and J by 1 base, with 12 bases between them. The CDR3 contains 14 residues. CDR3 nucleotide sequence: TGTGCCACCGGGGGACGTGGGGCCAAAAACATTCAGTACTTC. Protein: CATGGRGAKNIQYF.

The chain joins TRBV9 to TRBJ2-2; TRBD1 is a possible D gene (5 bases). CDR3 size: 12 residues. Germline CDR1 reads SGDLS; CDR2 reads YYNGEE. Trimming removed 4 bases at V and 5 bases at J, with 6 bases between. The chain's CDR3 is CASSPGTGELFF. The CDR3 region has the DNA TGTGCCAGCAGCCCAGGGACCGGGGAGCTGTTTTTT.

The chain uses TRBV6-1 and TRBJ1-5; D call uncertain. The V gene's germline CDR1 is MNHNS and CDR2 SASEGT. The length of the CDR3 is 12 residues. V lost 2 bases and J 7 bases, leaving 6 bases between the germline ends. The CDR3 DNA sequence: TGTGCCAGCAGTGAAATAGGGCAGCCCCAGCATTTT. Its translation is CASSEIGQPQHF.

The chain joins TRBV6-1 to TRBJ2-2; tentatively, D is TRBD1 (5 bases). V was trimmed by 1 base and J by 9 bases, leaving 15 bases between them. The CDR3 length is 15 residues. Germline loops: CDR1 MNHNS, CDR2 SASEGT. In nucleotides, the CDR3 is TGTGCCAGCAGTGAAGTGACAGATCTTATGCGGGAGCTGTTTTTT. Its protein product is CASSEVTDLMRELFF.

V and J are TRBV11-2 and TRBJ2-2; no clear D gene. Trimming stripped 5 bases from V and 7 bases from J, with 23 bases between. CDR1 is SGHAT and CDR2 is FQNNGV in the germline V gene. This CDR3 is 17 amino acids long. The CDR3 protein is CASSRTWQAPTGGELFF. CDR3 coding DNA: TGTGCCAGCAGCCGCACCTGGCAGGCGCCAACGGGCGGGGAGCTGTTTTTT.

The CDR3 protein is CASSPRPTDTQYF. DNA for the CDR3: TGTGCCAGCAGCCCTAGGCCGACAGATACGCAGTATTTT. The chain has TRBV9 and TRBJ2-3, with no clear D. Germline CDR1 and CDR2: SGDLS and YYNGEE. V gave up 4 bases and J gave up 3 bases, with 9 bases separating them. This CDR3 contains 13 residues. The entire variable domain, with the rest obtained from reference TRBV9 and TRBJ2-3, is as follows: DSGVTQTPKHLITATGQRVTLRCSPRSGDLSVYWYQQSLDQGLQFLIQYYNGEERAKGNILERFSAQQFPDLHSELNLSSLELGDSALYFCASSPRPTDTQYFGPGTRLTVL.

This clone was recorded only once. The chain joins TRBV7-2 to TRBJ2-7; D possibly matches TRBD1 or TRBD2 (5 bases each). The V gene's germline CDR1 is SGHTA and CDR2 FQGNSA. Trimming cost V 3 bases and J 8 bases, with 17 bases left between them. This CDR3 has 14 residues. The CDR3 here is CASSFARGEGKQYF. The CDR3 region has the DNA TGTGCCAGCAGCTTTGCAAGGGGAGAAGGAAAGCAGTACTTC.

The chain has TRBV5-4 and TRBJ1-3; D remains unclear. This CDR3 has 17 residues. Germline values: CDR1 SGHNT, CDR2 YYREEE (reference sequence). V lost 0 bases, J lost 0 bases, and 13 bases lay in between. Written as DNA, the CDR3 is TGTGCCAGCAGCTTGGGGCTAACAAGTAACTCTGGAAACACCATATATTTT. Translation: CASSLGLTSNSGNTIYF.

The V and J genes are TRBV27 and TRBJ2-6; 7 bases are shared with TRBD1. This CDR3 spans 18 amino acids. The trim removed 4 bases at V and 2 bases at J, leaving 11 bases unmatched. Germline V CDR1 and CDR2: MNHEY, SMNVEV (reference sequence). CDR3 in amino acids: CASSSNTLTGTGANVLTF. The CDR3 DNA reads TGTGCCAGCAGTTCTAATACCCTGACAGGGACTGGGGCCAACGTCCTGACTTTC.

This chain joins TRBV29-1 and TRBJ2-7; D remains unclear. CDR1 is SQVTM and CDR2 is ANQGSEA in the germline V gene. V was cut by 3 bases and J by 4 bases, with 7 bases left in between. The CDR3 is 11 amino acids. The CDR3 sequence is CSVDKGYEQYF. Written as DNA, the CDR3 is TGCAGCGTTGATAAGGGATACGAGCAGTACTTC.

V gene TRBV7-9 combines with J gene TRBJ2-3; 7 bases fit TRBD2. The CDR3 is made up of 16 amino acids. CDR1 and CDR2 (germline): SEHNR, FQNEAQ (reference sequence). Trimming removed 5 bases from V and 13 bases from J; junction bases left unmatched: 21. CDR3 protein: CASSPRGGRDPGREYF. The CDR3, as DNA: TGTGCCAGCAGCCCCCGGGGCGGCCGAGACCCGGGGAGGGAGTATTTT.

This chain joins TRBV5-1 and TRBJ1-2; D possibly corresponds to TRBD1 (6 bases). V lost 0 bases, J lost 8 bases, and 23 bases lay in between. Germline values: CDR1 SGHRS, CDR2 YFSETQ. The CDR3 is 17 residues long. The CDR3 spells CASSLAKTRGGSGGYTF. The DNA for the CDR3 is TGCGCCAGCAGCTTGGCGAAGACCAGGGGCGGGTCCGGGGGCTACACCTTC.

V and J are TRBV4-1 and TRBJ2-5, with TRBD1 identical over 7 bases. Per germline, CDR1 MGHRA and CDR2 YSYEKL. The V segment lost 0 bases and the J segment 5 bases; nucleotides outside the gene matches: 12. This CDR3 has 17 residues. CDR3: CASSQDPRGGSRETQYF. The CDR3 coding sequence is TGCGCCAGCAGCCAAGATCCGAGAGGGGGCTCGCGGGAGACCCAGTACTTC.

This chain joins TRBV30 and TRBJ1-3, with TRBD1 matching 7 bases. V gave up 5 bases and J gave up 0 bases; unmatched junction bases: 7. CDR1 and CDR2 (germline): GTSNPN, SVGIG (reference sequence). The CDR3 contains 15 residues. Here the CDR3 reads CAWDGTDRSGNTIYF. In nucleotides, the CDR3 is TGTGCCTGGGATGGGACAGATCGCTCTGGAAACACCATATATTTT. Filled out from reference TRBV30 and TRBJ1-3, the complete variable domain reads SQTIHQWPATLVQPVGSPLSLECTVEGTSNPNLYWYRQAAGRGLQLLFYSVGIGQISSEVPQNLSASRPQDRQFILSSKKLLLSDSGFYLCAWDGTDRSGNTIYFGEGSWLTVV.